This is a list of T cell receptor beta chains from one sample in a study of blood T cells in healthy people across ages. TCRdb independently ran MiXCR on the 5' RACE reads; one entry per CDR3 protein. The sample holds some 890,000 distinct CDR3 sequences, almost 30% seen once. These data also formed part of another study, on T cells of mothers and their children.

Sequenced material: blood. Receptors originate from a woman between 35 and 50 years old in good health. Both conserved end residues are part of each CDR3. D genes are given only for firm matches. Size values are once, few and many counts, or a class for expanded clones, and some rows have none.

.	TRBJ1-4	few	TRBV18	TGTGCCAGCTCGCAAAATACAGCAGCAACTAATGAAAAACTGTTTTTT	CASSQNTAATNEKLFF
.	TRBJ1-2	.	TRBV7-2	TGTGCCAGCAGCCCCCAGGGATCCGGTTATGGCTACACCTTC	CASSPQGSGYGYTF
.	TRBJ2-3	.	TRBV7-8	TGTGCCAGCAGCTCCGGGGCCTACAGCACAGATACGCAGTATTTT	CASSSGAYSTDTQYF
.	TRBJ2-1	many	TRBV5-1	TGCGCCAGCAGCCGTTCAATTCAGTCCTACAATGAGCAGTTCTTC	CASSRSIQSYNEQFF
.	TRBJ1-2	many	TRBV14	TGTGCCAGCAGCCAATATTCGGGATTCTATGGCTACACCTTC	CASSQYSGFYGYTF
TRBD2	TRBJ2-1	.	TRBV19	TGTGCCAGTAGTATTACTAGCGGGGGACCCTACAATGAGCAGTTCTTC	CASSITSGGPYNEQFF
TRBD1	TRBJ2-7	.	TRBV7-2	TGTGCCAGCAGCTGGTCGACAGGGACCTACGAGCAGTACTTC	CASSWSTGTYEQYF
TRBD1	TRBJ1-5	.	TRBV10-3	TGTGCCATCAGTGAGTCGAGTATAAGACAGGGTAATCAGCCCCAGCATTTT	CAISESSIRQGNQPQHF
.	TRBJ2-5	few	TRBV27	TGTGCCAGCCGCCTCCTGGTTCAAGAGACCCAGTACTTC	CASRLLVQETQYF
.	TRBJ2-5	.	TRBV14	TGTGCCAGCAGCCAAACAACCTCGGGACGTACGGAGCAGTACTTC	CASSQTTSGRTEQYF
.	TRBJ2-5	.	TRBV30	TGTGCCTGGAGTCTCCGGGGGTCGGTCCGGGAGACCCAGTACTTC	CAWSLRGSVRETQYF
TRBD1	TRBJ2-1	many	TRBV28	TGTGCCAGCAGTGGGGACAGGTCCTACAATGAGCAGTTCTTC	CASSGDRSYNEQFF
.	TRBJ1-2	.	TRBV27	TGTGCCACCTGGACAGATCTCTATGGCTACACCTTC	CATWTDLYGYTF
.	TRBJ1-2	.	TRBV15	TGTGCCACCACCAGCGGCAGGGTAGTTGATGGCTACACCTTC	CATTSGRVVDGYTF
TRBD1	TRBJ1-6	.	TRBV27	TGTGCCAGCAGTTTCGGGACAGGGCTTAATTCACCCCTCCACTTT	CASSFGTGLNSPLHF
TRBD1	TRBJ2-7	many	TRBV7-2	TGTGCCAGCAGCCCGTGGGACAGGGTGGACGAGCAGTACTTC	CASSPWDRVDEQYF
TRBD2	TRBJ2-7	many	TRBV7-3	TGTGCCAGCAGCCAGGCGGGGGGCCTAAACTACGAGCAGTACTTC	CASSQAGGLNYEQYF
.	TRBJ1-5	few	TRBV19	TGTGCCACCGGCGCCCTCCGCAATCAGCCCCAGCATTTT	CATGALRNQPQHF
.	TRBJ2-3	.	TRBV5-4	TGTGCCAGCAGCTTAGACGCGAGCCTGGATACGCAGTATTTT	CASSLDASLDTQYF
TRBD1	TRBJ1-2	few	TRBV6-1	TGTGCCAGCGTCCCCGGACAGGGGGGCTATGGCTACACCTTC	CASVPGQGGYGYTF
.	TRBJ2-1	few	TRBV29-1	TGCAGCGTTGGTAACAGGGTCATCAATGAGCAGTTCTTC	CSVGNRVINEQFF
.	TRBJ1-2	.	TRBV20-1	TGCAGTGCTAGCCCCCCTTCGGACGTCCCCACGTATGGCTACACCTTC	CSASPPSDVPTYGYTF
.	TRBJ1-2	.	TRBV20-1	TGCAGTGCTAGAAAGGTGGGACGTCAGTGGGATGGCTACACCTTC	CSARKVGRQWDGYTF
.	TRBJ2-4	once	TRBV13	TGTGCCAGCAGCCGGACGGATAAAAACACTCAGTACTTC	CASSRTDKNTQYF
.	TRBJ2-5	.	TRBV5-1	TGCGCCAGCAGCTTGGGACGACAGAATCAAGAGACCCAGTACTTC	CASSLGRQNQETQYF
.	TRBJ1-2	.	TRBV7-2	TGTGCCAGCAGCCAGACCCGGGGAGCCTATGACTGCACCTTC	CASSQTRGAYDCTF
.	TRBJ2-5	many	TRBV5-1	TGTGCCAGCAGCTTGTCCGGGGGCCAAGAGACCCAGTACTTC	CASSLSGGQETQYF
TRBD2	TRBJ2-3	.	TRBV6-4	TGTGCCAGCAGTGAACGGGCGGGGGGGCCAGATACGCAGTATTTT	CASSERAGGPDTQYF
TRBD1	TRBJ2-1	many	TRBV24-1	TGTGCCACCAGAGGACAGGGCCCCTACAATGAGCAGTTCTTC	CATRGQGPYNEQFF
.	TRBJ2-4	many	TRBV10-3	TGTGCCATCAGTGAGTCGGTTATAGCCCTAGCCAAAAACATTCAGTACTTC	CAISESVIALAKNIQYF
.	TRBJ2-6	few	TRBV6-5	TGTGCCAGCAGTTTCTCTAGCACTTCTGGGGCCAACGTCCTGACTTTC	CASSFSSTSGANVLTF
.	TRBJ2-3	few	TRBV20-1	TGCAGTGCTCCTCGACAGAGCACAGATACGCAGTATTTT	CSAPRQSTDTQYF
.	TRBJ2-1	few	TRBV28	TGTGCCAGCACCAACGTCCGTAATGAGCAGTTCTTC	CASTNVRNEQFF
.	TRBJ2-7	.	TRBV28	TGTGCCAGCAGTTCTCCGGGACGCAGGGCGGCCTCCGAGCAGTACTTC	CASSSPGRRAASEQYF
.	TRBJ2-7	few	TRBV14	TGTGCCAGCAGCCAAGATCGCTCCGCAATTTACGAGCAGTACTTC	CASSQDRSAIYEQYF
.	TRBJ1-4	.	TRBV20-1	TGCAGTGCTAGAGGTGACCGGGGGTCAAATGAAAAACTGTTTTTT	CSARGDRGSNEKLFF
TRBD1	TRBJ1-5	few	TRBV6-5	TGTGCCAGCAGGGGAGGGGACAGGGGCGGCAATCAGCCCCAGCATTTT	CASRGGDRGGNQPQHF
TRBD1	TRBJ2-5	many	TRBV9	TGTGCCAGCAGCCTAACAGGGGGAGTTTACCAAGAGACCCAGTACTTC	CASSLTGGVYQETQYF
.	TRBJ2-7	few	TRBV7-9	TGTGCCAGCGGGTTACGAGGAGCTTCCTACGAGCAGTACTTC	CASGLRGASYEQYF
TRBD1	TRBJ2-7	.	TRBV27	TGTGCCAGCAGTTTCCGGGACAGCAACTACGAGCAGTACTTC	CASSFRDSNYEQYF
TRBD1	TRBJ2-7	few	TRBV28	TGTGCCAGCAGTTCTCCAGGGGGTACCCCATCGAACGAGCAGTACTTC	CASSSPGGTPSNEQYF
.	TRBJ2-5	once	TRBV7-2	TGTGCCAGCAGCGGGGGAAGTCTCGGGACCCAGTACTTC	CASSGGSLGTQYF
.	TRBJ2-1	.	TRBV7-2	TGTGCCAGCAGCCCTGGGGGGATAGGGGGCAATGAGCAGTTCTTC	CASSPGGIGGNEQFF
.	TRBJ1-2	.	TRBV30	TGTGCCTGGATTAATACGGGGAACTATGGCTACACCTTC	CAWINTGNYGYTF
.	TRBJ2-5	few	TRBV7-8	TGTGCCAGCAGCTCCGTCGGAACATCCCAAGAGACCCAGTACTTC	CASSSVGTSQETQYF
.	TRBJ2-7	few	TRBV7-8	TGTGCCAGCAGCTTAATACCCACCTCCTACGAGCAGTACTTC	CASSLIPTSYEQYF
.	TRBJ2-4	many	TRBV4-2	TGTGCCAGCAGCCAAGAATGGCGGGGCCTAGCCAAAAACATTCAGTACTTC	CASSQEWRGLAKNIQYF
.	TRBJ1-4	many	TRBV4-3	TGCGCCAGCAGCCTGGAACCGGGACGGAAAGTTGCAACTAATGAAAAACTGTTTTTT	CASSLEPGRKVATNEKLFF
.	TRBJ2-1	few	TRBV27	TGTGCCAGCAGCCCTAACACGTTAGCCTACAATGAGCAGTTCTTC	CASSPNTLAYNEQFF
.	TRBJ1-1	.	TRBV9	TGTGCCAGCAGCGTAGATACCGTGAACACTGAAGCTTTCTTT	CASSVDTVNTEAFF
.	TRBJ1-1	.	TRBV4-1	TGCGCCAGCAGCCAACCCACGCGAGTAAAGAACACTGAAGCTTTCTTT	CASSQPTRVKNTEAFF
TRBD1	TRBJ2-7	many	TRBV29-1	TGCAGCGTTGAAGGGACAGGAGGCTACGAGCAGTACTTC	CSVEGTGGYEQYF
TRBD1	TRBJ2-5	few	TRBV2	TGTGCCAGCAGGGGCGAGACAGGGGGTAGGGAGACCCAGTACTTC	CASRGETGGRETQYF
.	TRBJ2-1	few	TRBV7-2	TGTGCCAGCAGCTTAGACTGGCAGGGGGGTGAGCAGTTCTTC	CASSLDWQGGEQFF
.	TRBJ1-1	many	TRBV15	TGTGCCACCAGCAGAGGGGACCACGTCTCTGAAGCTTTCTTT	CATSRGDHVSEAFF
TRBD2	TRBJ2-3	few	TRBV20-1	TGCTGCTTAAGAGCTAGCGGGGGGGAATACACAGATACGCAGTATTTT	CCLRASGGEYTDTQYF
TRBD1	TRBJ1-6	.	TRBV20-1	TGCAGTGCTAGCCCGTGGACAGGGGCCACTAATTCACCCCTCCACTTT	CSASPWTGATNSPLHF
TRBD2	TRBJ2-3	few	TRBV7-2	TGTGCCAGCAGAACTAGCGGGGGGAGGGCAGATACGCAGTATTTT	CASRTSGGRADTQYF
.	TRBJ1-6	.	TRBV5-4	TGTGCCAGCAGCAGGCAGGGGACCTCAAATTCACCCCTCCACTTT	CASSRQGTSNSPLHF
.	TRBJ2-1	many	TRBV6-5	TGTGCCAGCAGTAACCGGCCGACGGGGGAGCAGTTCTTC	CASSNRPTGEQFF